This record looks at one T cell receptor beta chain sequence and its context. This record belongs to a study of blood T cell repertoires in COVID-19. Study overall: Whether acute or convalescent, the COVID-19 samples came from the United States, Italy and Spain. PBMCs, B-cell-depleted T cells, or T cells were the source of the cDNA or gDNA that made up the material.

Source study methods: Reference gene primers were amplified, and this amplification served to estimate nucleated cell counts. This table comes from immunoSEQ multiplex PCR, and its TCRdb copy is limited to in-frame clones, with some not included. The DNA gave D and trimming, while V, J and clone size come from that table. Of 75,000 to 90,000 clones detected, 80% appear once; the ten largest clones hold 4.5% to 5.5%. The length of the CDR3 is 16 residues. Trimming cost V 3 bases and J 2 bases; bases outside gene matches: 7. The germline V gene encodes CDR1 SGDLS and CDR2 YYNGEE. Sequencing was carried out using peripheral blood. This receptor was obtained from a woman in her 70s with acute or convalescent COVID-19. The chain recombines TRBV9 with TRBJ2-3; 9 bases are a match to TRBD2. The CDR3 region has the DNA TGTGCCAGCAGCGCTGGGAGCGGGGGGTACACAGATACGCAGTATTTT. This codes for CASSAGSGGYTDTQYF.